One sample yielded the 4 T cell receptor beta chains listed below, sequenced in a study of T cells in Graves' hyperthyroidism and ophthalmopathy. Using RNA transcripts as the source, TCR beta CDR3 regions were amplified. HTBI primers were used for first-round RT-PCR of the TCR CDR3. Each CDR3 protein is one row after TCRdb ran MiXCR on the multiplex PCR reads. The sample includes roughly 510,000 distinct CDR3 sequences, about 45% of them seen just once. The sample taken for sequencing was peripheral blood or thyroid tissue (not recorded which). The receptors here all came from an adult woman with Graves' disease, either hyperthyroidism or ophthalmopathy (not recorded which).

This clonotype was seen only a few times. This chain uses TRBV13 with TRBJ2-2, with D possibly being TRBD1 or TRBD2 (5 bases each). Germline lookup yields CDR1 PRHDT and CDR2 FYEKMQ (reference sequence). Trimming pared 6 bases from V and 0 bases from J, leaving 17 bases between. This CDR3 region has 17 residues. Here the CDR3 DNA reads TGTGCCAGCAGTTATACCCTCGGGACCGCGAACACCGGGGAGCTGTTTTTT. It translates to CASSYTLGTANTGELFF. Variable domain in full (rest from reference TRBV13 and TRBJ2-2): AAGVIQSPRHLIKEKRETATLKCYPIPRHDTVYWYQQGPGQDPQFLISFYEKMQSDKGSIPDRFSAQQFSDYHSELNMSSLELGDSALYFCASSYTLGTANTGELFFGEGSRLTVL.

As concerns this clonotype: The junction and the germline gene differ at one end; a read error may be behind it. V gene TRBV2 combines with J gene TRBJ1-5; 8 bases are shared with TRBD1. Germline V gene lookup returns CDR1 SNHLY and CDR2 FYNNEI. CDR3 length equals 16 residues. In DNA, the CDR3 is TGCGCCAGCAGCCTTGAGACGACAGGGGCTAAACAGCCCCAGCATTTT. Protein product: CASSLETTGAKQPQHF.

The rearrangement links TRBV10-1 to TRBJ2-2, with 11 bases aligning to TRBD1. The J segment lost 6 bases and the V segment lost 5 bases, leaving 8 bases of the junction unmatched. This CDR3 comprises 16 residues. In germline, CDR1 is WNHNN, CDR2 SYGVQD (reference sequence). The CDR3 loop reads CASSRTGGAWSGELFF. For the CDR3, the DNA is TGCGCCAGCAGTAGGACAGGGGGCGCATGGTCCGGGGAGCTGTTTTTT.

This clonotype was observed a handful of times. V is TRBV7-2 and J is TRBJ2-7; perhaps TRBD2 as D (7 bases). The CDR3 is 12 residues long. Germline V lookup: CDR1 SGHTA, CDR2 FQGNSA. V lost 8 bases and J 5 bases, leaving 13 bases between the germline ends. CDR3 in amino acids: CASLSGGDEQYF. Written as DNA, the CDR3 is TGTGCCAGCTTATCGGGGGGCGACGAGCAGTACTTC.